The clone carrying this TCR beta chain was seen many times. What it binds is unknown. The sample originates from a study of naive and memory T cell subsets. Study-level results: Each distinct alpha or beta sequence counts as one clonotype. Possibly reflecting memory cells re-expressing CD45RA, a few larger clonotypes occurred in naive repertoires, especially CD8.

CDR3 length: 15 residues. J was trimmed by 9 bases and V by 5 bases; bases with no gene match: 11. Germline V gene data show CDR1 as DFQATT and CDR2 as SNEGSKA (reference sequence). Both TRBC1 and TRBC2 were covered by a beta constant-region primer of two equimolar oligonucleotides. MiXCR, applied by TCRdb to the UMI-ligation and nested PCR reads, yields one record per CDR3 protein. Among about 150,000 distinct CDR3 sequences listed, around 15% were seen once. The sample comprised naive CD4+ T cells from blood. This chain joins TRBV20-1 and TRBJ2-1; 12 nucleotides match TRBD2. The sequence was obtained from a human donor in good health. The CDR3 region has the DNA TGCAGTGCTTCTAGCGGGAGGGCCTTTAGGGGTGAGCAGTTCTTC. Its protein is CSASSGRAFRGEQFF.